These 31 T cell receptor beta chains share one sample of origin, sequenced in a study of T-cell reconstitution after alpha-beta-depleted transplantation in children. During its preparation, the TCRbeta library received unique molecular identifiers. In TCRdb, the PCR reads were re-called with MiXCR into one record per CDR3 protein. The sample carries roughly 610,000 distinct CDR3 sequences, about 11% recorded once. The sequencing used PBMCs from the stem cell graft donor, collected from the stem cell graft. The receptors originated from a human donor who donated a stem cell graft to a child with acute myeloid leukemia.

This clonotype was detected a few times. This CDR3 reads CATSSIRGTGGNEQFF. In nucleotides, the CDR3 is TGTGCCACCAGCAGCATCAGGGGGACAGGGGGCAATGAGCAGTTCTTC. This chain uses TRBV15 with TRBJ2-1; TRBD1 matches 11 bases. Germline V lookup: CDR1 LNHNV, CDR2 YYDKDF (reference sequence). This CDR3 comprises 16 residues. Unmatched junction bases numbered 7, after V lost 3 bases and J lost 6 bases.

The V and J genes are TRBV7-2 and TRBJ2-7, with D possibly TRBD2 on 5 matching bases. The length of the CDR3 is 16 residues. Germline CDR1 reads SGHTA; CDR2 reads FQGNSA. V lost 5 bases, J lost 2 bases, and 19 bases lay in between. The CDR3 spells CASSPQYGGPPYEQYF. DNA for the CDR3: TGTGCCAGCAGCCCACAGTACGGCGGGCCCCCCTACGAGCAGTACTTC.

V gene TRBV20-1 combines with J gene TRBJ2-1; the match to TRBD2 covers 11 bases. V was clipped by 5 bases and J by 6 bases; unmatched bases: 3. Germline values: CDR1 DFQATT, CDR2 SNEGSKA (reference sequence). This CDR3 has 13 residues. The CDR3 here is CSAAGTSGNEQFF. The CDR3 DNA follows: TGCAGTGCTGCCGGGACTAGCGGCAATGAGCAGTTCTTC.

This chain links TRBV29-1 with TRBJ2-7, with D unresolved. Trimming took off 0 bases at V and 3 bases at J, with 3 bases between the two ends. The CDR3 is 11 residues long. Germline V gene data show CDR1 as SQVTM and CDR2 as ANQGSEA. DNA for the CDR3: TGCAGCGTTGAAGACGTCTACGAGCAGTACTTC. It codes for CSVEDVYEQYF.

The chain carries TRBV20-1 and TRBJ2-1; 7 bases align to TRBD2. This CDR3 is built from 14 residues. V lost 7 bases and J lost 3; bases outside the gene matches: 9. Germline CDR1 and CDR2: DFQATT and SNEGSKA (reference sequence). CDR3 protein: CSVQRTGGYNEQFF. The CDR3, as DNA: TGCAGTGTTCAGAGGACGGGGGGCTACAATGAGCAGTTCTTC.

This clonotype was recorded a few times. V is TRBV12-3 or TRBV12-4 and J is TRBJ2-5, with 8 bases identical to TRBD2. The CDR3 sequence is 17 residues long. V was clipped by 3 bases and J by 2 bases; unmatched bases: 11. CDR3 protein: CASSLAGSGTQQETQYF. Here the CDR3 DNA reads TGTGCCAGCAGTTTGGCTGGTAGCGGGACACAACAAGAGACCCAGTACTTC.

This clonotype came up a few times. The CDR3 here is CASSPSSPAYEQYF. The CDR3 nucleotides are TGTGCCAGCAGCCCCTCATCCCCGGCCTACGAGCAGTACTTC. The J gene is TRBJ2-7, the V gene TRBV7-9, with D hard to call. Trimming shortened V by 5 bases and J by 2 bases, and 13 bases separated the two germline ends. This CDR3 region has 14 residues. Germline lookup yields CDR1 SEHNR and CDR2 FQNEAQ (reference sequence).

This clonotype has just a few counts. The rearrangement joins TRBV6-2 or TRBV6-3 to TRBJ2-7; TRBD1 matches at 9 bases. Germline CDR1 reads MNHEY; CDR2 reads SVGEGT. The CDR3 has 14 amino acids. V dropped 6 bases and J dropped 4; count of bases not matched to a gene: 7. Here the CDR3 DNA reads TGTGCCAGCAGAAGAGGACAGGGGCAATACGAGCAGTACTTC. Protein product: CASRRGQGQYEQYF.

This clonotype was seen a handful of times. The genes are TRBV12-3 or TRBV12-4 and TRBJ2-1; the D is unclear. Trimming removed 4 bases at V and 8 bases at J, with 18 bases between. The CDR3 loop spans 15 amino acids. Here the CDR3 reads CASSSRQLISDEQFF. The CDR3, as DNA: TGTGCCAGCAGTTCCCGACAACTGATTTCCGATGAGCAGTTCTTC.

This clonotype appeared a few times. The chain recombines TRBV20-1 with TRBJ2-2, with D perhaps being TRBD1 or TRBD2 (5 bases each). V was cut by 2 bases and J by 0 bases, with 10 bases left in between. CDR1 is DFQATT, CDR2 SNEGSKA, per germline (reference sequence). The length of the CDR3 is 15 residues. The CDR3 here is CSARRDAANTGELFF. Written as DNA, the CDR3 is TGCAGTGCTAGACGGGACGCCGCGAACACCGGGGAGCTGTTTTTT.

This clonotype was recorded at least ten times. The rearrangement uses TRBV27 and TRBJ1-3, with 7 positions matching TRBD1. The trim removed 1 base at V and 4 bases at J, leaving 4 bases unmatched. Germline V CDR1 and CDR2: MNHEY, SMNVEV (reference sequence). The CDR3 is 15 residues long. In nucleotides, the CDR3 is TGTGCCAGCAGTTTATACACAGGGGACGGAAACACCATATATTTT. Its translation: CASSLYTGDGNTIYF.

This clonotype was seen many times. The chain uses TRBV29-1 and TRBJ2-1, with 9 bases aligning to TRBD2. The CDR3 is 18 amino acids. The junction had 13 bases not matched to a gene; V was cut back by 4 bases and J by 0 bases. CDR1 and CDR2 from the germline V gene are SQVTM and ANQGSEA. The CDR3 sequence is CSVVVGSGSRSSYNEQFF. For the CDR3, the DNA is TGCAGCGTTGTAGTTGGTAGCGGGAGTCGAAGCTCCTACAATGAGCAGTTCTTC.

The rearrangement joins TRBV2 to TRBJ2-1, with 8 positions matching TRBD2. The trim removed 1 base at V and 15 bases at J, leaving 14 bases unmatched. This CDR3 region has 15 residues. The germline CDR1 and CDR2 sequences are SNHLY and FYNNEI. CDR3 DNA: TGTGCCAGCAGTGAAGAGATCCGACTAGCGAGCGGGGGGTTCTTC. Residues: CASSEEIRLASGGFF.

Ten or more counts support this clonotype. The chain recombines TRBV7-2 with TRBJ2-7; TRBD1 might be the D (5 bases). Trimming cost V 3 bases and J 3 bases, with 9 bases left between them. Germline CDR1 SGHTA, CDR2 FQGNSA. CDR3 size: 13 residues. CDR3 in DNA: TGTGCCAGCAGCTTTGGGGCTAACTACGAGCAGTACTTC. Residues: CASSFGANYEQYF. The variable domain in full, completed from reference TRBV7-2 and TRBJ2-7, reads GAGVSQSPSNKVTEKGKDVELRCDPISGHTALYWYRQSLGQGLEFLIYFQGNSAPDKSGLPSDRFSAERTGGSVSTLTIQRTQQEDSAVYLCASSFGANYEQYFGPGTRLTVT.

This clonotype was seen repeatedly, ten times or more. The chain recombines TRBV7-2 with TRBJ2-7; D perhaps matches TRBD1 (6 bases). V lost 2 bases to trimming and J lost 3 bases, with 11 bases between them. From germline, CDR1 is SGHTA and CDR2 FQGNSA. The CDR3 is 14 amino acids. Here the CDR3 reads CASSLRQGYYEQYF. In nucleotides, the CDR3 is TGTGCCAGCAGCTTAAGGCAGGGGTACTACGAGCAGTACTTC.

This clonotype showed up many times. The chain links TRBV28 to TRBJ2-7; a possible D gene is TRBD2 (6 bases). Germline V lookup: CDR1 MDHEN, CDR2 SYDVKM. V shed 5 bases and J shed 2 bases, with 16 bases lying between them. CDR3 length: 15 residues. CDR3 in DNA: TGTGCCAGCAGTGGTAAGGGTAGCGGACCCTACGAGCAGTACTTC. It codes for CASSGKGSGPYEQYF. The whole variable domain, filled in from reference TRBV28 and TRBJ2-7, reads DVKVTQSSRYLVKRTGEKVFLECVQDMDHENMFWYRQDPGLGLRLIYFSYDVKMKEKGDIPEGYSVSREKKERFSLILESASTNQTSMYLCASSGKGSGPYEQYFGPGTRLTVT.

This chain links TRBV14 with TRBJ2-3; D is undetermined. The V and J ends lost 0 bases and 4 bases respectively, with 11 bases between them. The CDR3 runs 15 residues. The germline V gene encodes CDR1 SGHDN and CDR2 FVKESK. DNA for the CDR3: TGTGCCAGCAGCCAAGAACCAAATTACGCAGATACGCAGTATTTT. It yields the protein CASSQEPNYADTQYF.

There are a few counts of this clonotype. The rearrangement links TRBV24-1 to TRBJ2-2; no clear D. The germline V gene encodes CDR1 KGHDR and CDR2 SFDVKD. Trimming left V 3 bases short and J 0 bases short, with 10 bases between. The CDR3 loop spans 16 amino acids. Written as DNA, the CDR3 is TGTGCCACCAGTGATCCGGACGGAGCGAACACCGGGGAGCTGTTTTTT. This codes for CATSDPDGANTGELFF.

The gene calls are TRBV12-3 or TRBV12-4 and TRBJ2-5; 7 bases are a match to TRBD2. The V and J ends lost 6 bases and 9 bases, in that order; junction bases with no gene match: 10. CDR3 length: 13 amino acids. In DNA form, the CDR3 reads TGTGCCAGCAGGACAGACGGTGGGGGGGCCCAGTACTTC. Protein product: CASRTDGGGAQYF.

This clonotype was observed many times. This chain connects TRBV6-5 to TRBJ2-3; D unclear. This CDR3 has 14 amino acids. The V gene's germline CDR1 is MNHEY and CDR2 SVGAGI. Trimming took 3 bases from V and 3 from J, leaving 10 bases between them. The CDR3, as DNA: TGTGCCAGCAGTTATAGAACTGCGACAGATACGCAGTATTTT. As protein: CASSYRTATDTQYF.

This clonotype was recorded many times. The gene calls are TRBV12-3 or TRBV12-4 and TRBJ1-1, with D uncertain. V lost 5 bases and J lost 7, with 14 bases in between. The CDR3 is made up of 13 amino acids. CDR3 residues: CASSLQLGSEAFF. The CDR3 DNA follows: TGTGCCAGCAGTCTCCAACTTGGGAGTGAAGCTTTCTTT.

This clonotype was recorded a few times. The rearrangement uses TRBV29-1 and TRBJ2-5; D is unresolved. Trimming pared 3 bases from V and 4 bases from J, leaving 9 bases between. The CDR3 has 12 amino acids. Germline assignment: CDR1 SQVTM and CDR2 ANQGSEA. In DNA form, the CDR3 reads TGCAGCGTTGATCTGGCCCGAGAGACCCAGTACTTC. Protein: CSVDLARETQYF.

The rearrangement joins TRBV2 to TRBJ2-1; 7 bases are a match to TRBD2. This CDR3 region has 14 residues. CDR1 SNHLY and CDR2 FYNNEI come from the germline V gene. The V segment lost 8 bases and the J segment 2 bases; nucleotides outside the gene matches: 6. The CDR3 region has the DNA TGTGCCAGCCTAGCGGACTTACCCTACAATGAGCAGTTCTTC. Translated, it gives CASLADLPYNEQFF.

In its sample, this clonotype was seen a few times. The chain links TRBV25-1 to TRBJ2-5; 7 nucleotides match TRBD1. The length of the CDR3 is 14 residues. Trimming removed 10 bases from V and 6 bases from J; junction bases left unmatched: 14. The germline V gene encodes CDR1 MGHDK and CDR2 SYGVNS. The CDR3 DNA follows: TGTGCCACCCGGTCAGGGGGAAAGGAAAAGACCCAGTACTTC. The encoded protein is CATRSGGKEKTQYF.

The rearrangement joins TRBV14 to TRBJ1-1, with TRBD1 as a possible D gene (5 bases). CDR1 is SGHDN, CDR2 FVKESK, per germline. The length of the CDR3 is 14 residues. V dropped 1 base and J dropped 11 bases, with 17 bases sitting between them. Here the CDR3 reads CASSQVGLGPEAFF. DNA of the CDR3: TGTGCCAGCAGCCAAGTGGGGTTGGGGCCGGAGGCTTTCTTT.

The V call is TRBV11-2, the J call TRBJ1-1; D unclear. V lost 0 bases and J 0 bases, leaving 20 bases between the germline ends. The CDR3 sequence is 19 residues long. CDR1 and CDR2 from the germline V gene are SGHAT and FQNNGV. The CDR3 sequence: CASSLDHLGGRPMNTEAFF. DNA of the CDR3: TGTGCCAGCAGCTTAGATCACTTAGGCGGACGCCCTATGAACACTGAAGCTTTCTTT.

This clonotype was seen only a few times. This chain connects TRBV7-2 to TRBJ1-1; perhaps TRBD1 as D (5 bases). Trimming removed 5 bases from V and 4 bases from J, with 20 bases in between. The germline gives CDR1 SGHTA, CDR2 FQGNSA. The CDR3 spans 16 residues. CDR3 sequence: CASSPMGGDRSTEAFF. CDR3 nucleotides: TGTGCCAGCAGCCCAATGGGTGGGGACCGGTCCACTGAAGCTTTCTTT.

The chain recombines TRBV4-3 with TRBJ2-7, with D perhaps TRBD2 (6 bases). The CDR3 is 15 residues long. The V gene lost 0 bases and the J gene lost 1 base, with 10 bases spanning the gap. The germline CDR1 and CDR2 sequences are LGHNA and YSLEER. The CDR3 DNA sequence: TGCGCCAGCAGCCAAGATCGGGGGATTTCCTACGAGCAGTACTTC. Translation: CASSQDRGISYEQYF.

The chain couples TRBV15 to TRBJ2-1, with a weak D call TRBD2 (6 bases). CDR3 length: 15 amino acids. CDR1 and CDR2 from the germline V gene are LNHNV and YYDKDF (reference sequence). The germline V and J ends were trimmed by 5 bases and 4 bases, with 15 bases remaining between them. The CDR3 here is CATSLGGLGYNEQFF. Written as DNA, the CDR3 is TGTGCCACCAGCCTAGGAGGGTTGGGGTACAATGAGCAGTTCTTC.

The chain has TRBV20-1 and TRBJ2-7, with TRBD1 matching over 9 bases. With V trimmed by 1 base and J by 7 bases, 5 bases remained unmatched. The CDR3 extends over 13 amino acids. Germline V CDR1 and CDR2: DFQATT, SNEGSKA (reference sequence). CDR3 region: CSARGRTGVEQYF. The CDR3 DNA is TGCAGTGCTAGAGGGAGGACAGGGGTAGAGCAGTACTTC.

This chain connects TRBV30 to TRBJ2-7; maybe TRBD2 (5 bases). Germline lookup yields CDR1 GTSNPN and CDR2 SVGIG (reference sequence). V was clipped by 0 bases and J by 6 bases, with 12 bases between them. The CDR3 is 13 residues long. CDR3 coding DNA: TGTGCCTGGAGTGTTGAGGGAAGTGGCGAGCAGTACTTC. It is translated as CAWSVEGSGEQYF.